The 30 T cell receptor beta chains given below trace back to one sample, sequenced in a study of response to subunit inactivated influenza vaccine (dated by TCRdb to 2016 to 2019). Library preparation employed RT-PCR. Instrument used: Illumina HiSeq 2500. The public reads were reanalyzed by TCRdb: fastp trimming at Q25, MiXCR alignment, in-frame beta chains only. A single entry per CDR3 protein holds the most common genes and DNA from its merged rows. This sample gives fewer than 750,000 distinct CDR3 sequences in total; 13% to 15% of them show up just once. Jointly, the top ten make up around 10% of the sample. Sequencing was performed on PBMCs from blood, taken 12 days after vaccination. Receptors were obtained from a man between 50 and 59 years old who received an inactivated influenza vaccine. Donor details come from another sample of the same person, matched by shared clones.

The rearrangement links TRBV4-3 to TRBJ1-1, with a tentative D call TRBD1 (5 bases). V lost 4 bases and J lost 3, with 15 bases in between. Germline V lookup: CDR1 LGHNA, CDR2 YSLEER. CDR3 size: 15 residues. CDR3 sequence (DNA): TGCGCCAGCAGCCCCCGGGGCGCGTGGGACACTGAAGCTTTCTTT. Its protein is CASSPRGAWDTEAFF.

This clonotype was seen a handful of times. J is TRBJ2-7 and V is TRBV4-2; 9 positions agree with TRBD2. There are 18 residues in the CDR3. The germline V gene encodes CDR1 LGHNA and CDR2 YNFKEQ. The ends lost 0 bases at V and 3 bases at J; junction bases unmatched: 12. This CDR3 reads CASSQDLAGRARDYEQYF. The CDR3 DNA follows: TGTGCCAGCAGCCAAGATCTAGCGGGAAGGGCCCGGGACTACGAGCAGTACTTC.

The chain couples TRBV10-3 to TRBJ2-2; D call uncertain. CDR1 and CDR2 from the germline V gene are ENHRY and SYGVKD. Between the trimmed V and J ends, which lost 2 bases and 4 bases, there was a span of 5 bases. The CDR3 contains 13 residues. The CDR3 DNA reads as TGTGCCATCAGTGAGGGTTTCACCGGGGAGCTGTTTTTT. Its translation: CAISEGFTGELFF.

This clonotype appeared a few times. The CDR3 coding sequence is TGTGCCAGCGAGACAGCATATTACGAGCAGTACTTC. Its translation is CASETAYYEQYF. This chain uses TRBV6-4 with TRBJ2-7; a weak D match, TRBD1 (5 bases). The CDR3 is 12 amino acids. CDR1 and CDR2 from the germline V gene are MRHNA and SNTAGT. V lost 8 bases, J lost 4 bases, and 12 bases lay in between.

This clonotype was seen more than once but under ten times. The chain employs TRBV12-3 or TRBV12-4 and TRBJ1-5; 8 nucleotides match TRBD1. The CDR3 has 14 residues. Trimming took 5 bases from V and 7 from J; bases not matched to a gene: 7. The CDR3 coding sequence is TGTGCCAGCAGTCGGACAGGGTCTAGACAGCCCCAGCATTTT. Its translation: CASSRTGSRQPQHF.

This clonotype was detected only a few times. The CDR3 DNA sequence: TGTGCCAGCACCCCGGGGGGGCGAGGAGAGACCCAGTACTTC. The encoded protein is CASTPGGRGETQYF. The chain combines TRBV12-3 or TRBV12-4 with TRBJ2-5; 8 bases are a match to TRBD2. After removal of 7 bases from V and 4 bases from J, the junction contained 8 bases not matched to a gene. The CDR3 has 14 amino acids.

The chain couples TRBV5-1 to TRBJ2-1; D is ambiguous. The CDR3 spans 13 residues. CDR1 is SGHRS and CDR2 is YFSETQ in the germline V gene. V lost 4 bases and J lost 6, with 11 bases in between. The CDR3 spells CASSPESFNEQFF. The CDR3 DNA is TGCGCCAGCAGCCCAGAAAGTTTCAATGAGCAGTTCTTC.

This chain joins TRBV6-2 or TRBV6-3 and TRBJ2-7; D is perhaps TRBD1 (6 bases). This CDR3 has 15 residues. V lost 2 bases and J lost 3, with 14 bases in between. From germline, CDR1 is MNHEY and CDR2 SVGEGT. CDR3 amino acids: CASSYVPGQLYEQYF. The CDR3 DNA follows: TGTGCCAGCAGTTACGTCCCGGGACAACTCTACGAGCAGTACTTC.

This clonotype was counted between two and nine times. The V and J genes are TRBV20-1 and TRBJ1-2, with a weak D call TRBD1 (6 bases). The V gene's germline CDR1 is DFQATT and CDR2 SNEGSKA (reference sequence). The CDR3 consists of 16 residues. Trimming took 6 bases from V and 2 from J, leaving 22 bases between them. The CDR3: CSALGVDRSTNYGYTF. In DNA form, the CDR3 reads TGCAGTGCCCTTGGGGTCGACAGGAGTACAAACTATGGCTACACCTTC.

This clonotype came up a few times. This rearrangement joins TRBV18 to TRBJ2-6; D unclear. Deletions cut 2 bases from V and 4 bases from J, with 9 bases between. The CDR3 has 15 amino acids. Germline V gives CDR1 KGHSH, CDR2 LQKENI. The CDR3 region is CASSPTSRGANVLTF. The CDR3 DNA reads TGTGCCAGCTCACCAACCTCTCGCGGGGCCAACGTCCTGACTTTC.

The chain uses TRBV20-1 and TRBJ2-7, with TRBD1 matching over 8 bases. CDR3 size: 15 residues. Germline V gene lookup returns CDR1 DFQATT and CDR2 SNEGSKA (reference sequence). The J segment lost 4 bases and the V segment lost 1 base, leaving 9 bases of the junction unmatched. CDR3 bases: TGCAGTGCTAGAGGGTACAGGGGGGATCTATACGAGCAGTACTTC. Translating gives CSARGYRGDLYEQYF.

This CDR3 reads CATRASREQYF. DNA for the CDR3: TGTGCCACCCGTGCCTCCCGTGAGCAGTACTTC. This chain uses TRBV28 with TRBJ2-7; no reliable D call. There are 11 residues in the CDR3. CDR1 MDHEN and CDR2 SYDVKM come from the germline V gene. Trimming shortened V by 10 bases and J by 7 bases, and 14 bases separated the two germline ends.

This chain uses TRBV6-2 or TRBV6-3 with TRBJ2-7; possible D gene TRBD1, 5 bases. The CDR3 runs to 18 residues. Germline V CDR1 and CDR2: MNHEY, SVGEGT. V dropped 2 bases and J dropped 5 bases, with 25 bases sitting between them. Written as DNA, the CDR3 is TGTGCCAGCAGTTACCAGACTCGGCCAGGGCCCCTAGGGCACGAGCAGTACTTC. Protein sequence: CASSYQTRPGPLGHEQYF.

This sequence joins TRBV7-2 and TRBJ2-7; no firm D call. V shed 3 bases and J shed 0 bases, with 9 bases lying between them. The CDR3 totals 14 residues. In germline, CDR1 is SGHTA, CDR2 FQGNSA. In nucleotides, the CDR3 is TGTGCCAGCAGCTTTACACGATACTCCTACGAGCAGTACTTC. This gives the protein CASSFTRYSYEQYF.

V and J are TRBV20-1 and TRBJ2-7, with a possible D match to TRBD1 (5 bases). Trimming cost V 0 bases and J 4 bases, with 13 bases left between them. This CDR3 is 14 amino acids long. CDR1 and CDR2 (germline): DFQATT, SNEGSKA (reference sequence). As DNA, the CDR3 is TGCAGTGCTAGAGATCTCGAGACAGCTTACGAGCAGTACTTC. Its translation: CSARDLETAYEQYF.

This clonotype was counted between two and nine times. The J gene is TRBJ2-3, the V gene TRBV4-2; the match to TRBD2 covers 12 bases. Trimming removed 4 bases from V and 5 bases from J; junction bases left unmatched: 7. Per germline, CDR1 LGHNA and CDR2 YNFKEQ. The CDR3 runs 16 residues. The CDR3 sequence is CASSPLLAGGVDTQYF. The DNA for the CDR3 is TGTGCCAGCAGCCCCTTGCTAGCGGGAGGGGTAGATACGCAGTATTTT.

This chain uses TRBV29-1 with TRBJ2-1, with D possibly called TRBD1 or TRBD2 (5 bases each). CDR1 is SQVTM, CDR2 ANQGSEA, per germline. V lost 8 bases to trimming and J lost 3 bases, with 11 bases between them. CDR3 size: 12 residues. The CDR3 loop reads CSSGQRYNEQFF. The CDR3 DNA follows: TGCAGCTCGGGGCAGCGCTACAATGAGCAGTTCTTC.

V gene TRBV7-6 combines with J gene TRBJ2-7; D not resolved. Germline-derived CDR1 and CDR2 are SGHVS and FNYEAQ. CDR3 length equals 12 residues. Trimming removed 1 base at V and 5 bases at J, with 6 bases between. CDR3 amino acids: CASSLVDDEQYF. The CDR3 nucleotides are TGTGCCAGCAGCTTAGTAGACGACGAGCAGTACTTC.

The gene calls are TRBV7-8 and TRBJ1-2, with D possibly being TRBD1 (5 bases). CDR3 length: 16 amino acids. V lost 7 bases to trimming and J lost 0 bases, with 18 bases between them. Germline V gene lookup returns CDR1 SGHVS and CDR2 FQNEAQ. CDR3 bases: TGTGCCAGCACCAAGACAGACGCTTACTCTAACTATGGCTACACCTTC. Encoded protein: CASTKTDAYSNYGYTF.

The chain links TRBV4-2 to TRBJ2-1; 8 positions match TRBD1. Trimming removed 2 bases from V and 4 bases from J; junction bases left unmatched: 7. The CDR3 runs 16 residues. Germline CDR1 reads LGHNA; CDR2 reads YNFKEQ. The CDR3 loop reads CASSQPDRGPYNEQFF. As DNA, the CDR3 is TGTGCCAGCAGCCAACCAGACAGGGGCCCATACAATGAGCAGTTCTTC.

This clonotype was seen at least ten times. The rearrangement uses TRBV28 and TRBJ1-1, with 9 bases aligning to TRBD1. The trim removed 5 bases at V and 0 bases at J, leaving 10 bases unmatched. The CDR3 covers 17 residues. Looked up from germline, CDR1 is MDHEN and CDR2 is SYDVKM. DNA for the CDR3: TGTGCCAGCAGTCGGATCCGGGACAGGGCTTTGAACACTGAAGCTTTCTTT. Translated, it gives CASSRIRDRALNTEAFF.

The chain recombines TRBV19 with TRBJ2-1; 8 nucleotides agree with TRBD2. With V trimmed by 4 bases and J by 0 bases, 5 bases remained unmatched. CDR1 LNHDA and CDR2 SQIVND come from the germline V gene (reference sequence). The length of the CDR3 is 16 residues. CDR3 residues: CASSTQAGVSYNEQFF. CDR3 DNA: TGTGCCAGTAGTACCCAAGCGGGGGTCTCCTACAATGAGCAGTTCTTC.

The chain combines TRBV7-9 with TRBJ1-1; D unresolved. This CDR3 spans 13 amino acids. V was clipped by 3 bases and J by 3 bases, with 8 bases between them. The germline V gene encodes CDR1 SEHNR and CDR2 FQNEAQ (reference sequence). CDR3 sequence reads: CASSFLDDTEAFF. In nucleotides, the CDR3 is TGTGCCAGCAGCTTCTTGGACGACACTGAAGCTTTCTTT.

The sample holds a few counts of this clonotype. This chain joins TRBV29-1 and TRBJ1-2; D is undetermined. Germline CDR1 SQVTM, CDR2 ANQGSEA. V lost 4 bases, J lost 2 bases, and 8 bases lay in between. This CDR3 is 12 amino acids long. CDR3 residues: CSVVEGNYGYTF. CDR3 DNA: TGCAGCGTTGTAGAAGGGAACTATGGCTACACCTTC.

This clonotype was picked up many times. This chain links TRBV7-3 with TRBJ2-2, with D possibly TRBD1 on 5 matching bases. This CDR3 has 14 residues. Germline assignment: CDR1 SGHTA and CDR2 FQGTGA. Between the trimmed V and J ends, which lost 5 bases and 2 bases, there was a span of 9 bases. In nucleotides, the CDR3 is TGTGCCAGCAGCACAGGACCAAACACCGGGGAGCTGTTTTTT. It encodes CASSTGPNTGELFF.

This clonotype was observed a few times. The chain has TRBV2 and TRBJ2-2; 9 bases align to TRBD1. The CDR3 runs 15 residues. Germline lookup yields CDR1 SNHLY and CDR2 FYNNEI. V trimming: 11 bases; J trimming: 5 bases; junction bases outside the gene matches: 12. CDR3: CAGTPGQGITGELFF. The CDR3 DNA follows: TGTGCCGGAACACCGGGACAGGGTATAACCGGGGAGCTGTTTTTT.

This clonotype was seen a handful of times. V is TRBV4-2 and J is TRBJ2-1, with a weak D call TRBD1 (5 bases). Germline V gene lookup returns CDR1 LGHNA and CDR2 YNFKEQ. The CDR3 spans 16 residues. Trimming removed 4 bases at V and 0 bases at J, with 13 bases between. CDR3: CASSPGARGSYNEQFF. CDR3 bases: TGTGCCAGCAGCCCAGGAGCTAGGGGCTCCTACAATGAGCAGTTCTTC.

This clonotype was observed a handful of times. The gene calls are TRBV10-3 and TRBJ2-1; D ambiguous. Per germline, CDR1 ENHRY and CDR2 SYGVKD. Trimming stripped 7 bases from V and 10 bases from J, with 14 bases between. This CDR3 is 12 amino acids long. CDR3 in amino acids: CAITPDGIEQFF. CDR3 coding DNA: TGTGCCATCACCCCGGATGGGATCGAGCAGTTCTTC.

This clonotype showed up just a few times. This rearrangement joins TRBV12-3 or TRBV12-4 to TRBJ1-2; D gene uncertain. The CDR3 runs 14 residues. The V gene lost 1 base and the J gene lost 8 bases, with 14 bases spanning the gap. DNA for the CDR3: TGTGCCAGCAGTTTAGATGAGGCAGTGTGGGGCTACACCTTC. It encodes CASSLDEAVWGYTF.

This clonotype was found many times. The chain links TRBV2 to TRBJ1-5; D unresolved. V lost 3 bases and J lost 4, with 16 bases in between. Germline-derived CDR1 and CDR2 are SNHLY and FYNNEI. This CDR3 comprises 16 residues. The CDR3 sequence: CASSDEMWMRNQPQHF. The CDR3 DNA sequence: TGTGCCAGCAGTGATGAGATGTGGATGCGGAATCAGCCCCAGCATTTT.